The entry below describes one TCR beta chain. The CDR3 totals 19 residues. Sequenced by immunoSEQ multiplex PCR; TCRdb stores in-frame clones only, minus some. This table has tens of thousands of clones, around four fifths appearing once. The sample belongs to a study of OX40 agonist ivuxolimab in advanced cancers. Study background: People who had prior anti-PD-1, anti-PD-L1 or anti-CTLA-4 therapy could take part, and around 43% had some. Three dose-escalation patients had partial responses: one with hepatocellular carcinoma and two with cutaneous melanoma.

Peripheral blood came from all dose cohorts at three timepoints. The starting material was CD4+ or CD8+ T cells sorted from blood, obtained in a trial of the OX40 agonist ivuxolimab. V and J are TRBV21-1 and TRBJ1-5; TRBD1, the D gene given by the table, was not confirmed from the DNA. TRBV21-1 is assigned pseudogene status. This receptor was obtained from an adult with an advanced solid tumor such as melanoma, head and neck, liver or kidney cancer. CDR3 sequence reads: CASRALTSYRDRANQPQHF. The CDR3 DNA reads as TGTGCCAGCAGGGCCCTAACATCCTACCGGGACAGGGCTAATCAGCCCCAGCATTTT.